A single sample is the source of the 12 T cell receptor beta chains below, sequenced in a study of cytomegalovirus exposure and HLA in healthy donors. In the PCR, 60 Vbeta and 13 Jbeta primers were used. Profiled with immunoSEQ multiplex PCR; TCRdb holds only in-frame clones, not every one. The sample yields 200,000 or so clones, 65% to 85% seen once. The specimen sequenced was PBMCs. These receptors were taken from a boy younger than 10 in good health and CMV-seronegative.

This chain uses TRBV7-2 with TRBJ1-1, with D possibly being TRBD1 (6 bases). Germline V gene lookup returns CDR1 SGHTA and CDR2 FQGNSA. V was clipped by 3 bases and J by 1 base, with 9 bases between them. This CDR3 contains 14 residues. In DNA, the CDR3 is TGTGCCAGCAGCTTCATACAGGGGAACACTGAAGCTTTCTTT. Its protein product is CASSFIQGNTEAFF.

The genes are TRBV7-2 and TRBJ2-7; possible D gene TRBD2, 6 bases. The CDR3 runs 17 residues. Trimming took 5 bases from V and 4 from J, leaving 24 bases between them. The germline gives CDR1 SGHTA, CDR2 FQGNSA. Here the CDR3 reads CASSLDPVSGRGYEQYF. CDR3 in DNA: TGTGCCAGCAGCCTCGACCCGGTTTCGGGACGGGGGTACGAGCAGTACTTC.

With regard to this clone: The sample contains more than one DNA sequence encoding this CDR3. The chain is built from TRBV2 and TRBJ1-1; TRBD1 agrees at 8 bases. Germline V gene sequence: CDR1 SNHLY, CDR2 FYNNEI. The CDR3 extends over 14 amino acids. V lost 6 bases and J lost 5; bases outside the gene matches: 8. CDR3 region: CASSPGQGGTEAFF. The CDR3 DNA reads TGTGCCAGCAGCCCCGGACAGGGCGGGACTGAAGCTTTCTTT.

CDR3 nucleotides: TGTGCCAGCAGCCCGGACTCGAACGAAGCTTTCTTT. It yields the protein CASSPDSNEAFF. This chain joins TRBV5-4 and TRBJ1-1; D is ambiguous. Germline V gives CDR1 SGHNT, CDR2 YYREEE (reference sequence). The CDR3 runs to 12 residues. V was clipped by 4 bases and J by 8 bases, with 12 bases between them.

V is TRBV10-3 and J is TRBJ2-1, with D possibly TRBD2 on 5 matching bases. Per germline, CDR1 ENHRY and CDR2 SYGVKD. Trimming stripped 4 bases from V and 5 bases from J, with 18 bases between. CDR3 length: 16 residues. CDR3 region: CAISGEIGIFHNEQFF. CDR3 nucleotide sequence: TGTGCCATCAGTGGGGAGATAGGGATCTTCCACAATGAGCAGTTCTTC.

V and J are TRBV7-9 and TRBJ2-2; 9 bases fit TRBD1. The CDR3 extends over 15 amino acids. Germline assignment: CDR1 SEHNR and CDR2 FQNEAQ (reference sequence). The V gene end was trimmed by 4 bases and the J gene end by 6 bases; junction bases not matched to a gene: 6. CDR3 nucleotides: TGTGCCAGCAGCTCGCGACAGGGGGAGGCCGGGGAGCTGTTTTTT. It is translated as CASSSRQGEAGELFF.

This chain joins TRBV7-2 and TRBJ1-1; 11 bases fit TRBD1. The V segment lost 1 base and the J segment 5 bases; nucleotides outside the gene matches: 3. CDR3 length equals 15 residues. Per germline, CDR1 SGHTA and CDR2 FQGNSA. The CDR3 loop is CASSLVGTGGTEAFF. CDR3 bases: TGTGCCAGCAGCTTAGTCGGGACAGGGGGGACTGAAGCTTTCTTT.

The V and J genes are TRBV4-3 and TRBJ2-1, with 8 bases matching TRBD2. The CDR3 totals 14 residues. The ends lost 3 bases at V and 6 bases at J; junction bases unmatched: 4. The germline gives CDR1 LGHNA, CDR2 YSLEER. CDR3 loop: CASSHLSGSNEQFF. The DNA of the CDR3 is TGCGCCAGCAGCCATTTAAGCGGGAGCAATGAGCAGTTCTTC.

The V and J genes are TRBV18 and TRBJ2-5; D remains ambiguous. This CDR3 is built from 13 residues. Germline V gene data show CDR1 as KGHSH and CDR2 as LQKENI. Trimming pared 5 bases from V and 2 bases from J, leaving 9 bases between. The CDR3 protein is CASSSERQETQYF. CDR3 bases: TGTGCCAGCTCATCGGAGAGGCAAGAGACCCAGTACTTC.

V gene TRBV4-3 combines with J gene TRBJ1-1; D possibly corresponds to TRBD1 (6 bases). Germline CDR1 reads LGHNA; CDR2 reads YSLEER. The CDR3 is 14 residues long. Trimming took 8 bases from V and 1 from J, leaving 14 bases between them. The DNA of the CDR3 is TGCGCCAGCGGGAATTACAGGGAGAACACTGAAGCTTTCTTT. Translating it yields CASGNYRENTEAFF.

CDR3 region: CASSLQGEAYEQYF. CDR3 DNA: TGTGCCAGCAGCCTACAGGGGGAGGCGTACGAGCAGTACTTC. V and J are TRBV11-2 and TRBJ2-7, with 8 bases aligning to TRBD1. CDR1 and CDR2 (germline): SGHAT, FQNNGV. V shed 5 bases and J 4 bases; nucleotides not matched to a gene: 7. The CDR3 runs to 14 residues.

The chain uses TRBV19 and TRBJ1-5; TRBD1 agrees at 7 bases. V lost 1 base and J lost 5; bases outside the gene matches: 2. This CDR3 comprises 14 residues. In germline, CDR1 is LNHDA, CDR2 SQIVND (reference sequence). The CDR3 sequence: CASSIVTGYQPQHF. The CDR3 DNA sequence: TGTGCCAGTAGTATAGTGACAGGGTATCAGCCCCAGCATTTT.